The clone carrying this T cell receptor beta chain was counted once. The data are from a study of T cell responses to AZD1222 COVID-19 vaccine. Method: immunoSEQ multiplex PCR; TCRdb's copy keeps in-frame clones and lacks some. The sample contains under 20,000 clones, about 88% of which appear only once. Sequencing used peripheral blood, obtained 28 days after the second AZD1222 dose. This receptor was obtained from an adult who received the AZD1222 COVID-19 vaccine.

The CDR3 region is CASRNDKREPRYYEQYF. In DNA form, the CDR3 reads TGTGCCAGCAGAAACGACAAGCGGGAGCCCAGATACTACGAGCAGTACTTC. The rearrangement links TRBV21-1 to TRBJ2-7; the listed D gene, TRBD2, was not tested against the DNA. TRBV21-1 is given as a pseudogene. This CDR3 is 17 amino acids long.